These 18 T cell receptor beta chains share one sample of origin, sequenced in a study of early T cells in non-severe SARS-CoV-2 infection. TCRdb reanalysed the 5' RACE reads using MiXCR and keeps one entry per CDR3 protein. The sample has about 48,000 distinct CDR3 sequences, around 10% seen once. Sequenced: whole blood. The origin of the receptors is an adult who was a healthcare worker with PCR-confirmed SARS-CoV-2 infection or an uninfected control (not recorded which).

This clonotype was counted a few times. The gene calls are TRBV9 and TRBJ1-1; D is ambiguous. Deletions cut 0 bases from V and 3 bases from J, with 3 bases between. This CDR3 is 12 amino acids long. Germline CDR1 SGDLS, CDR2 YYNGEE. In DNA, the CDR3 is TGTGCCAGCAGCGTAGAATACACTGAAGCTTTCTTT. Protein: CASSVEYTEAFF.

Many counts were recorded for this clonotype. The chain links TRBV21-1 to TRBJ2-7; the DNA was not used to check the table's D call, TRBD2. TRBV21-1 corresponds to a pseudogene. This CDR3 spans 21 amino acids. The CDR3, as DNA: TGTGCCAGCAGCAAACCCGATACCGGGACTAGCGGGAGGGGATCCACCTACGAGCAGTACTTC. Its protein is CASSKPDTGTSGRGSTYEQYF.

In this sample, this clonotype turned up a few times. The chain couples TRBV18 to TRBJ1-5; D is perhaps TRBD1 (5 bases). The CDR3 is 16 amino acids. In germline, CDR1 is KGHSH, CDR2 LQKENI. Trimming cost V 1 base and J 0 bases, with 10 bases left between them. The CDR3 DNA sequence: TGTGCCAGCTCACCACTAGACAGATCTAGCAATCAGCCCCAGCATTTT. Its translation: CASSPLDRSSNQPQHF. The full variable domain, in which reference TRBV18 and TRBJ1-5 provide the parts outside the CDR3, is NAGVMQNPRHLVRRRGQEARLRCSPMKGHSHVYWYRQLPEEGLKFMVYLQKENIIDESGMPKERFSAEFPKEGPSILRIQQVVRGDSAAYFCASSPLDRSSNQPQHFGDGTRLSIL.

The chain combines TRBV11-2 with TRBJ2-7; 10 positions match TRBD2. The CDR3 runs 14 residues. Germline assignment: CDR1 SGHAT and CDR2 FQNNGV. V shed 3 bases, J shed 7 bases, and the junction held 6 bases outside the gene matches. CDR3: CASSFTSGTGEQYF. The DNA of the CDR3 is TGTGCCAGCAGCTTCACTAGCGGGACGGGGGAGCAGTACTTC.

This clonotype was counted only a few times. The CDR3 coding sequence is TGTGCCACCCAGCTCGGGGGCGGAGCCTACGAGCAGTACTTC. Its translation is CATQLGGGAYEQYF. The J gene is TRBJ2-7, the V gene TRBV7-2; D may match TRBD1 or TRBD2 (6 bases each). Trimming removed 10 bases from V and 2 bases from J, with 18 bases in between. CDR3 length equals 14 residues. Germline values: CDR1 SGHTA, CDR2 FQGNSA.

This clonotype was detected many times. V and J are TRBV6-2 or TRBV6-3 and TRBJ2-1, with D possibly being TRBD2 (5 bases). Germline-derived CDR1 and CDR2 are MNHEY and SVGEGT. The CDR3 has 13 amino acids. V was trimmed by 5 bases and J by 9 bases, leaving 14 bases between them. The CDR3 DNA sequence: TGTGCCAGCAGTACTCGGGGTGATGGTGAGCAGTTCTTC. This encodes CASSTRGDGEQFF.

This clonotype was counted at least ten times. This chain joins TRBV27 and TRBJ1-5, with 7 bases lining up with TRBD1. V shed 6 bases and J 3 bases; nucleotides not matched to a gene: 5. The CDR3 has 14 amino acids. The germline CDR1 and CDR2 sequences are MNHEY and SMNVEV (reference sequence). In nucleotides, the CDR3 is TGTGCCAGCAGCCGTGGACAGGTCAATCAGCCCCAGCATTTT. It codes for CASSRGQVNQPQHF.

The chain is built from TRBV6-6 and TRBJ1-1, with D hard to call. Germline-derived CDR1 and CDR2 are MNHNY and SVGAGI (reference sequence). V dropped 8 bases and J dropped 2 bases, with 3 bases sitting between them. The CDR3 contains 10 residues. As DNA, the CDR3 is TGTGCCAGCTCAAACACTGAAGCTTTCTTT. This encodes CASSNTEAFF.

CDR3: CASRDDRAGGYTF. The CDR3 DNA is TGTGCCAGCAGGGACGACAGGGCGGGGGGCTACACCTTC. V gene TRBV5-5 combines with J gene TRBJ1-2, with 7 bases matching TRBD1. The trim removed 5 bases at V and 8 bases at J, leaving 9 bases unmatched. This CDR3 spans 13 amino acids. Germline CDR1 SGHKS, CDR2 YYEKEE (reference sequence).

This clonotype occurred a few times. Sequence at one end of the junction differs from germline and may be a read error. This chain uses TRBV6-1 with TRBJ1-1; D might be TRBD1 (5 bases). The CDR3 is 13 amino acids. The germline gives CDR1 MNHNS, CDR2 SASEGT. The CDR3 nucleotides read TGTGCCAGCAGTGAAGCGCGGGACCTTGAAGTTTTCTTT. This codes for CASSEARDLEVFF.

This clonotype was counted only a few times. V gene TRBV11-2 combines with J gene TRBJ2-1; perhaps TRBD1 as D (6 bases). The CDR3 loop spans 15 amino acids. V gave up 5 bases and J gave up 3 bases, with 14 bases separating them. Germline loops: CDR1 SGHAT, CDR2 FQNNGV. DNA of the CDR3: TGTGCCAGCAGCCCCCGGGACATTATCTACAATGAGCAGTTCTTC. This encodes CASSPRDIIYNEQFF.

This clonotype was observed at least ten times. The J gene is TRBJ2-7, the V gene TRBV19, with 7 bases matching TRBD1. The CDR3 has 13 amino acids. V shed 7 bases, J shed 1 base, and the junction held 4 bases outside the gene matches. Germline CDR1 LNHDA, CDR2 SQIVND (reference sequence). DNA of the CDR3: TGTGCCAGTACGGGACAGATGTCCTACGAGCAGTACTTC. Translated: CASTGQMSYEQYF.

The CDR3, as DNA: TGTGCCAGCAGAGAGAGGGGGGATGTCGATGGCTACACCTTC. This codes for CASRERGDVDGYTF. V and J are TRBV6-5 and TRBJ1-2, with a weak D call TRBD1 (6 bases). CDR1 and CDR2 from the germline V gene are MNHEY and SVGAGI. The V end was cut by 6 bases, the J end by 6 bases, with 17 bases between. This CDR3 is built from 14 residues.

This chain connects TRBV20-1 to TRBJ1-3; D ambiguous. The germline V gene has CDR1 DFQATT and CDR2 SNEGSKA (reference sequence). Trimming took off 5 bases at V and 3 bases at J, with 5 bases between the two ends. The CDR3 sequence is 11 residues long. CDR3 in amino acids: CSAQYGNTIYF. The CDR3, as DNA: TGCAGTGCTCAGTATGGAAACACCATATATTTT.

This chain joins TRBV29-1 and TRBJ2-5, with D uncertain. CDR1 is SQVTM and CDR2 is ANQGSEA in the germline V gene. V dropped 0 bases and J dropped 7 bases, with 9 bases sitting between them. The CDR3 spans 12 residues. CDR3 region: CSVEDHTPTQYF. CDR3 DNA sequence: TGCAGCGTTGAAGACCATACTCCGACCCAGTACTTC. Looking up the rest from reference TRBV29-1 and TRBJ2-5 gives the full variable domain: SAVISQKPSRDICQRGTSLTIQCQVDSQVTMMFWYRQQPGQSLTLIATANQGSEATYESGFVIDKFPISRPNLTFSTLTVSNMSPEDSSIYLCSVEDHTPTQYFGPGTRLLVL.

This clonotype has more than one count but fewer than ten. J is TRBJ2-7 and V is TRBV29-1; D assignment may be TRBD1 or TRBD2 (5 bases each). The CDR3 runs to 12 residues. Germline V gene data show CDR1 as SQVTM and CDR2 as ANQGSEA. Trimming stripped 5 bases from V and 6 bases from J, with 14 bases between. CDR3 in amino acids: CSVPGRTSEQYF. CDR3 nucleotide sequence: TGCAGCGTTCCGGGACGAACGAGCGAGCAGTACTTC.

The rearrangement joins TRBV6-2 or TRBV6-3 to TRBJ2-7, with 9 bases aligning to TRBD1. Germline V gene sequence: CDR1 MNHEY, CDR2 SVGEGT. CDR3 length equals 13 residues. Unmatched junction bases numbered 8, after V lost 5 bases and J lost 9 bases. DNA of the CDR3: TGTGCCAGCAGTACCTGGACAGGGGTGGGGCAGTACTTC. It specifies CASSTWTGVGQYF.

On this clonotype itself: At one end, the junction sequence differs from germline, possibly due to a read error. The chain recombines TRBV29-1 with TRBJ1-1; D is unresolved. Germline CDR1 SQVTM, CDR2 ANQGSEA. The CDR3 is 11 amino acids. The CDR3 is CSVEFSGEGVF. The CDR3 DNA reads as TGCAGCGTTGAGTTCTCCGGGGAGGGAGTGTTT.